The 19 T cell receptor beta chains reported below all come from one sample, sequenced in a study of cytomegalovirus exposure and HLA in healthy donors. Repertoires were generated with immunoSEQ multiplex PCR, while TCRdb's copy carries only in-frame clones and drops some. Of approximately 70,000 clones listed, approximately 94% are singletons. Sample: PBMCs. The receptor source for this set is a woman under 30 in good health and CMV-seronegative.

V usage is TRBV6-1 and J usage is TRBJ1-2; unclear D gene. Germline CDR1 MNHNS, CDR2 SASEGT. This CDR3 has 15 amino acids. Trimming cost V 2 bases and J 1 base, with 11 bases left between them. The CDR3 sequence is CASSEWYQHNYGYTF. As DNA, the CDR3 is TGTGCCAGCAGTGAATGGTACCAACATAACTATGGCTACACCTTC.

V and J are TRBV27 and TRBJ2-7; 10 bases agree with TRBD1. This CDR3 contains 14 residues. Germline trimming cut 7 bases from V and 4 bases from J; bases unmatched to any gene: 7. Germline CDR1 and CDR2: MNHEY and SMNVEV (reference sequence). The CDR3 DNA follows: TGTGCCAGCAAACAACCGGGACAGGGGTACGAGCAGTACTTC. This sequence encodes CASKQPGQGYEQYF.

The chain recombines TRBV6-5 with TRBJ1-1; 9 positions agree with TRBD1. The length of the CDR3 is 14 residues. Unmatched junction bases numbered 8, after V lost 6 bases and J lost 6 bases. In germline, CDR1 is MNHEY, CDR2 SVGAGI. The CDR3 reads CASSKGQGRAEAFF. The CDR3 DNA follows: TGTGCCAGCAGCAAAGGACAGGGGAGGGCTGAAGCTTTCTTT.

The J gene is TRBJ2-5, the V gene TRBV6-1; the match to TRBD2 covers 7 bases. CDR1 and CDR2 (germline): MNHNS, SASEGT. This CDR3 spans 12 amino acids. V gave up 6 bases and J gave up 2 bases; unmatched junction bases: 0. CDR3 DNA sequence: TGTGCCAGCAGGCGGGGGCAAGAGACCCAGTACTTC. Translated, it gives CASRRGQETQYF.

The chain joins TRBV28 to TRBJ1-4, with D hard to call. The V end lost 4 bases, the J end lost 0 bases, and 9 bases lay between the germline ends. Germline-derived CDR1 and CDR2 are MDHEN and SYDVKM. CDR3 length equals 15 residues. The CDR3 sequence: CASSSPGATNEKLFF. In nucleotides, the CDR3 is TGTGCCAGCAGTTCCCCGGGAGCAACTAATGAAAAACTGTTTTTT.

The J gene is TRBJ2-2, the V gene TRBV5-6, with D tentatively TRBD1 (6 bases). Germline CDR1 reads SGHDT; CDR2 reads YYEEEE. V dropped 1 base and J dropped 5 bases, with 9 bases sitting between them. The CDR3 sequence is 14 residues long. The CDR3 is CASSLLRGTGELFF. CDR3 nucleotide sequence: TGTGCCAGCAGCTTGTTGAGGGGGACCGGGGAGCTGTTTTTT.

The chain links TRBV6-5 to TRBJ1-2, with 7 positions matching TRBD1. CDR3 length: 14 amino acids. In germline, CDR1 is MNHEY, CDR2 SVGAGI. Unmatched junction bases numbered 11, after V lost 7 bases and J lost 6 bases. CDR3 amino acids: CASTGEGAHNGYTF. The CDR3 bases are TGTGCCAGCACGGGCGAGGGGGCGCATAATGGCTACACCTTC.

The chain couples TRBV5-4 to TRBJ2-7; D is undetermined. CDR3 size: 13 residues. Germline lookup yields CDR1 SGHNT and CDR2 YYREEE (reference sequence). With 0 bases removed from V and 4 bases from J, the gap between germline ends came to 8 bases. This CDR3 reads CASSLGAQYEQYF. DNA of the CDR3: TGTGCCAGCAGCTTGGGGGCCCAGTACGAGCAGTACTTC.

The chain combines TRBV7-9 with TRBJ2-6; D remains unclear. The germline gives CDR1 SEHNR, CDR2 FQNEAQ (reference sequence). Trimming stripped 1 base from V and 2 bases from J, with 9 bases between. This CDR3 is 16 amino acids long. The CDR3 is CASSLGAVAGANVLTF. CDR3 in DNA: TGTGCCAGCAGCTTAGGGGCCGTGGCTGGGGCCAACGTCCTGACTTTC.

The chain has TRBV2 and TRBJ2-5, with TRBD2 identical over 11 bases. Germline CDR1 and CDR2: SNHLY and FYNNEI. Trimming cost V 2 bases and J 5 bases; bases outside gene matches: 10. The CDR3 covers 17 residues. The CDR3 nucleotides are TGTGCCAGCAGTGAACGGACTAGCGGGCGTCCCATGGAGACCCAGTACTTC. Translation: CASSERTSGRPMETQYF.

CDR3 sequence reads: CASGSTGGAVGELFF. CDR3 sequence (DNA): TGTGCTAGTGGATCGACAGGGGGCGCGGTCGGGGAGCTGTTTTTT. This chain connects TRBV12-5 to TRBJ2-2; TRBD1 aligns across 10 bases. From germline, CDR1 is LGHNT and CDR2 FRNRAP. J lost 7 bases, V lost 6 bases, and 8 bases had no gene match. The CDR3 length is 15 residues. The full variable domain, with the rest looked up from reference TRBV12-5 and TRBJ2-2, is DARVTQTPRHKVTEMGQEVTMRCQPILGHNTVFWYRQTMMQGLELLAYFRNRAPLDDSGMPKDRFSAEMPDATLATLKIQPSEPRDSAVYFCASGSTGGAVGELFFGEGSRLTVL.

The DNA for the CDR3 is TGTGCCATCAACACCGGACAGGGGACCTACGAGCAGTACTTC. This encodes CAINTGQGTYEQYF. This chain links TRBV10-3 with TRBJ2-7, with 9 bases that match TRBD1. The CDR3 has 14 residues. Germline CDR1 is ENHRY and CDR2 is SYGVKD. Losses at the gene ends were 7 bases for V and 2 bases for J; bases not matched to a gene: 6.

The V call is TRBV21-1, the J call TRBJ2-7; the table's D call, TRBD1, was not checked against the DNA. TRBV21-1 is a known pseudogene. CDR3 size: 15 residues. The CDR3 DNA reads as TGTGCCAGCAGCTCGAGGACACTCTCCTCCTACGAGCAGTACTTC. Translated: CASSSRTLSSYEQYF.

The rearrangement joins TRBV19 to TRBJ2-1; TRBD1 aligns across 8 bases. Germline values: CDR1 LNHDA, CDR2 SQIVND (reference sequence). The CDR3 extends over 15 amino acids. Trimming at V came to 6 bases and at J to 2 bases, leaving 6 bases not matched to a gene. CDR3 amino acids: CASSRQGATYNEQFF. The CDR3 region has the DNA TGTGCCAGTAGCCGCCAGGGGGCAACCTACAATGAGCAGTTCTTC.

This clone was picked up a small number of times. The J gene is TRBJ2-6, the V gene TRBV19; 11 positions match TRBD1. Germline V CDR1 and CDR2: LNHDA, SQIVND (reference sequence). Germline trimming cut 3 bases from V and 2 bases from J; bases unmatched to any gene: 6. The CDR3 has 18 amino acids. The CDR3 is CASSMGDRGGAGANVLTF. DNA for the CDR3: TGTGCCAGTAGTATGGGGGACAGGGGGGGAGCTGGGGCCAACGTCCTGACTTTC. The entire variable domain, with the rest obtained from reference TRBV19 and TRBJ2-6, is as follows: DGGITQSPKYLFRKEGQNVTLSCEQNLNHDAMYWYRQDPGQGLRLIYYSQIVNDFQKGDIAEGYSVSREKKESFPLTVTSAQKNPTAFYLCASSMGDRGGAGANVLTFGAGSRLTVL.

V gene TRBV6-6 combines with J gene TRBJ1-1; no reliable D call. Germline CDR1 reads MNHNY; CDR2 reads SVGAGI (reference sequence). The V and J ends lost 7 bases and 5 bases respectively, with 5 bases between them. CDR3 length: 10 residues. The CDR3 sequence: CASTGTEAFF. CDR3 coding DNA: TGTGCCAGCACGGGGACTGAAGCTTTCTTT.

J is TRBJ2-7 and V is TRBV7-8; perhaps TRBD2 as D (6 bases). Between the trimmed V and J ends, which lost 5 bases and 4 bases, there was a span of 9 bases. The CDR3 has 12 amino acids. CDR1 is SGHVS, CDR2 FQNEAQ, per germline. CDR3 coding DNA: TGTGCCAGCAGCCCTGGGGGGTACGAGCAGTACTTC. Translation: CASSPGGYEQYF. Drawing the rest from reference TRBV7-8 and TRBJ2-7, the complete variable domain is GAGVSQSPRYKVAKRGQDVALRCDPISGHVSLFWYQQALGQGPEFLTYFQNEAQLDKSGLPSDRFFAERPEGSVSTLKIQRTQQEDSAVYLCASSPGGYEQYFGPGTRLTVT.

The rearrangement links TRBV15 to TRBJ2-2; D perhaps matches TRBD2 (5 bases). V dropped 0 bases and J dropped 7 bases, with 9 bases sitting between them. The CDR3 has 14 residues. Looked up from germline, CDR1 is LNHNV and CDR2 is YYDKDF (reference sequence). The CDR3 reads CATSRDRGVGELFF. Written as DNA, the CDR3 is TGTGCCACCAGCAGAGATCGGGGTGTCGGGGAGCTGTTTTTT.

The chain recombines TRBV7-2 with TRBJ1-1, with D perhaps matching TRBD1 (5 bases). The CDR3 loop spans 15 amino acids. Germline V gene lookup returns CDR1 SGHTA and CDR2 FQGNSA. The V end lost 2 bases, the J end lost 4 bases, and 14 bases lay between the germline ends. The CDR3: CASSLSGVGGTEAFF. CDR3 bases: TGTGCCAGCAGCTTATCGGGGGTGGGGGGCACTGAAGCTTTCTTT. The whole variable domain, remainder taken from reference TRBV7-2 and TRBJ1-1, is GAGVSQSPSNKVTEKGKDVELRCDPISGHTALYWYRQSLGQGLEFLIYFQGNSAPDKSGLPSDRFSAERTGGSVSTLTIQRTQQEDSAVYLCASSLSGVGGTEAFFGQGTRLTVV.